The sequence of this T cell receptor beta chain was determined in a study of cytomegalovirus exposure and HLA in healthy donors. General study findings and limits: HLA alleles showed associations with 15,000 to 20,000 TCR beta sequences in a later analysis, at a 0.05 false discovery rate. An analysis done earlier found most TCR beta V segments productive about 87% or about 30% of the time.

The CDR3 is 13 residues long. Germline assignment: CDR1 WSHSY and CDR2 SAAADI. The V end was cut by 0 bases, the J end by 7 bases, with 6 bases between. 13 Jbeta primers and 60 Vbeta primers were used for the PCR. Data came from immunoSEQ multiplex PCR; TCRdb stores just in-frame clones and leaves some out. This table holds 200,000 to 250,000 clones. Though nominally healthy at sampling, donors likely had unrecorded immune exposures. As for this clone: Its specificity is unknown.

Sequenced: PBMCs. The receptor was isolated from a woman in her twenties or thirties in good health and CMV-seropositive. The chain joins TRBV10-2 to TRBJ1-4, with D maybe TRBD1 (5 bases). The CDR3 reads CASSESGVEKLFF. Written as DNA, the CDR3 is TGCGCCAGCAGTGAGTCAGGGGTTGAAAAACTGTTTTTT.